This T cell receptor (beta chain) was recovered during a study of tumor and adjacent non-tumor tissue in lung cancer. The library came from three nested PCR rounds adapted from ARM-PCR protocols. From the multiplex PCR reads, TCRdb called clonotypes with MiXCR, one entry per CDR3 protein. The sample lists about 50,000 distinct CDR3 sequences, 74% occurring once. The template was RNA from unsorted bulk tissue. This non-tumor lung sample came from over 3 cm beyond the tumor edge. The V and J ends lost 6 bases and 2 bases, in that order; junction bases with no gene match: 10. Germline V CDR1 and CDR2: DFQATT, SNEGSKA (reference sequence). The CDR3 is made up of 14 amino acids.

The sequencing input was distant non-tumor lung tissue. The receptor's source is a woman aged 60-75 years with non-small cell lung cancer. The chain is built from TRBV20-1 and TRBJ2-7; 7 bases agree with TRBD1. CDR3 bases: TGCAGTGCAGGGGAGAATGACAGGGCCTACGAGCAGTACTTC. Translated: CSAGENDRAYEQYF.